These T cell receptor beta chains were read from a single sample in a study of cytomegalovirus exposure and HLA in healthy donors. TCRdb keeps only in-frame clones here, not all; method: immunoSEQ multiplex PCR. The repertoire holds approximately 180,000 clones, with around nine tenths as singletons. The sequenced material came from PBMCs. These receptor sequences come from a woman aged 18-30 years in good health and CMV-seronegative. Both conserved end residues are part of each CDR3. A D gene is named only where the DNA matches it firmly. The listing skips clone size in some rows; elsewhere it reads once, few, many or a size class.

d_gene	abundance	v_gene	len	j_gene	CDR3aa	CDR3nt
.	.	TRBV4-2	14	TRBJ2-7	CASSQAGISYEQYF	TGTGCCAGCAGCCAAGCGGGAATCTCCTACGAGCAGTACTTC
.	.	TRBV5-4	16	TRBJ2-1	CASSSSGGFSYNEQFF	TGTGCCAGCAGCTCCTCGGGGGGCTTCTCCTACAATGAGCAGTTCTTC
TRBD1	.	TRBV30	12	TRBJ2-1	CAWNRQGNEQFF	TGTGCCTGGAATCGACAGGGCAATGAGCAGTTCTTC
.	.	TRBV7-2	12	TRBJ1-2	CASSLGPRGYTF	TGTGCCAGCAGCTTAGGACCGCGGGGCTACACCTTC
TRBD1	.	TRBV5-1	16	TRBJ1-5	CASSPEYGQGIQPQHF	TGCGCCAGCAGCCCAGAATACGGACAGGGTATCCAGCCCCAGCATTTT
.	.	TRBV21-1	16	TRBJ2-7	CASSTSLGQGSHEQYF	TGTGCCAGCAGCACCAGCCTGGGGCAGGGCAGCCACGAGCAGTACTTC
.	.	TRBV10-3	16	TRBJ2-3	CAISESSGDVTDTQYF	TGTGCCATCAGTGAGTCCTCAGGGGATGTCACAGATACGCAGTATTTT
.	.	TRBV5-1	13	TRBJ2-5	CASSLGGGETQYF	TGCGCCAGCAGCTTGGGAGGGGGAGAGACCCAGTACTTC
.	once	TRBV6-1	14	TRBJ1-1	CASSGRGGNTEAFF	TGTGCCAGCAGTGGCCGGGGTGGAAACACTGAAGCTTTCTTT
TRBD1	.	TRBV30	18	TRBJ1-6	CAWSLATGGFFSHSPLHF	TGTGCCTGGAGTTTGGCTACAGGGGGTTTTTTCTCCCATTCACCCCTCCACTTT
TRBD2	.	TRBV18	16	TRBJ2-7	CASSPRASGSSYEQYF	TGTGCCAGCTCACCACGGGCTAGCGGGAGCTCCTACGAGCAGTACTTC
.	.	TRBV30	14	TRBJ1-3	CAWCLGFSGNTIYF	TGTGCCTGGTGCCTCGGGTTCTCTGGAAACACCATATATTTT
TRBD1	.	TRBV4-3	15	TRBJ2-7	CASSQGQGLGYEQYF	TGCGCCAGCAGCCAAGGACAGGGGTTGGGTTACGAGCAGTACTTC
TRBD1	.	TRBV7-6	15	TRBJ1-5	CASSPDRVGNQPQHF	TGTGCCAGCAGCCCTGACAGGGTTGGCAATCAGCCCCAGCATTTT
.	.	TRBV5-1	16	TRBJ2-2	CASSLVHSSNTGELFF	TGCGCCAGCAGCTTGGTTCACAGCTCGAACACCGGGGAGCTGTTTTTT
TRBD1	.	TRBV5-1	14	TRBJ1-2	CASSLETGEVGYTF	TGCGCCAGCAGCTTAGAGACAGGGGAGGTTGGCTACACCTTC
.	.	TRBV29-1	12	TRBJ1-1	CSVFGQSTEAFF	TGCAGCGTTTTCGGACAGAGCACTGAAGCTTTCTTT
.	.	TRBV2	17	TRBJ2-1	CASSEALGLLVLNEQFF	TGTGCCAGCAGTGAAGCGCTTGGGCTCTTAGTCCTCAATGAGCAGTTCTTC
.	.	TRBV30	13	TRBJ2-7	CAWLRAAQYEQYF	TGTGCCTGGCTGAGGGCGGCTCAATACGAGCAGTACTTC
TRBD1	.	TRBV29-1	15	TRBJ2-5	CSGHGTGEGQETQYF	TGCAGCGGGCACGGGACAGGGGAGGGCCAAGAGACCCAGTACTTC
.	.	TRBV9	14	TRBJ2-2	CASSARGFTGELFF	TGTGCCAGCAGCGCACGGGGGTTCACCGGGGAGCTGTTTTTT
TRBD1	once	TRBV30	13	TRBJ2-7	CAWEQGPGYEQYF	TGTGCCTGGGAACAGGGGCCAGGATACGAGCAGTACTTC
TRBD1	.	TRBV7-2	14	TRBJ1-1	CASSLAVGGSEAFF	TGTGCCAGCAGCTTAGCTGTAGGGGGCAGTGAAGCTTTCTTT
.	.	TRBV19	15	TRBJ1-1	CASMDNPLLGTEAFF	TGTGCCAGTATGGACAACCCCCTCCTGGGGACTGAAGCTTTCTTT
.	once	TRBV5-6	13	TRBJ1-2	CASSLKGDYGYTF	TGTGCCAGCAGCTTGAAGGGAGACTATGGCTACACCTTC
.	.	TRBV30	13	TRBJ1-6	CAWNSAPNSPLHF	TGTGCCTGGAATTCAGCGCCTAATTCACCCCTCCACTTT
.	.	TRBV19	12	TRBJ1-2	CASSGPDYGYTF	TGTGCCAGTAGTGGGCCGGACTATGGCTACACCTTC
.	.	TRBV30	13	TRBJ1-6	CAWTARANSPLHF	TGTGCCTGGACTGCCAGGGCTAATTCACCCCTCCACTTT
TRBD2	.	TRBV7-2	16	TRBJ2-3	CASSLVGLVITDTQYF	TGTGCCAGCAGCTTAGTAGGACTAGTTATCACAGATACGCAGTATTTT
.	.	TRBV10-3	15	TRBJ2-7	CAISQMSRGGYEQYF	TGTGCCATCAGTCAAATGAGCAGGGGAGGGTACGAGCAGTACTTC
.	few	TRBV7-2	15	TRBJ2-3	CASSLGTISTDTQYF	TGTGCCAGCAGCTTAGGGACTATTAGCACAGATACGCAGTATTTT
TRBD1	.	TRBV4-1	15	TRBJ1-2	CASSQDPDRDYGYTF	TGCGCCAGCAGCCAAGATCCGGACAGGGACTATGGCTACACCTTC
.	.	TRBV5-8	15	TRBJ1-1	CASSPDGTLNTEAFF	TGTGCCAGCAGCCCGGATGGGACACTGAACACTGAAGCTTTCTTT
.	.	TRBV5-1	15	TRBJ2-2	CASSLETANTGELFF	TGCGCCAGCAGCTTGGAAACAGCGAACACCGGGGAGCTGTTTTTT
TRBD2	few	TRBV27	18	TRBJ2-4	CASSSRAAGGSAKNIQYF	TGTGCCAGCAGCTCCCGGGCAGCGGGGGGATCAGCCAAAAACATTCAGTACTTC
.	.	TRBV7-9	11	TRBJ1-1	CASSQRGGAFF	TGTGCCAGCAGCCAAAGGGGGGGAGCTTTCTTT
.	.	TRBV7-8	17	TRBJ1-3	CASSLVWDSGSGNTIYF	TGTGCCAGCAGCTTAGTTTGGGACTCGGGCTCTGGAAACACCATATATTTT
.	once	TRBV6-6	13	TRBJ1-4	CASINQGNEKLFF	TGTGCCAGCATCAACCAGGGGAATGAAAAACTGTTTTTT
TRBD1	.	TRBV7-9	14	TRBJ1-1	CSSSLGTGGTEAFF	TGTTCCAGCAGCTTAGGGACAGGGGGCACTGAAGCTTTCTTT
TRBD1	.	TRBV27	14	TRBJ2-7	CASQSGQGRSEQYF	TGTGCCAGCCAGTCGGGACAGGGGAGGAGCGAGCAGTACTTC
TRBD2	once	TRBV7-6	15	TRBJ2-1	CASSLGIAGDNEQFF	TGTGCCAGCAGCTTAGGAATAGCGGGGGACAATGAGCAGTTCTTC
TRBD2	.	TRBV5-4	15	TRBJ2-1	CASSWGGSSYNEQFF	TGTGCCAGCAGCTGGGGAGGGAGCTCCTACAATGAGCAGTTCTTC
.	.	TRBV5-6	13	TRBJ2-1	CASSRDFYNEQFF	TGTGCCAGCAGCCGGGACTTCTACAATGAGCAGTTCTTC
TRBD1	.	TRBV10-3	12	TRBJ2-7	CAISGTGDEQYF	TGTGCCATCAGTGGGACAGGGGACGAGCAGTACTTC
.	.	TRBV6-6	13	TRBJ2-7	CASSPTGTYEQYF	TGTGCCAGCAGTCCTACGGGGACCTACGAGCAGTACTTC
.	few	TRBV4-1	16	TRBJ1-3	CASSQGGGSAGNTIYF	TGCGCCAGCAGCCAAGGGGGGGGTTCGGCTGGAAACACCATATATTTT